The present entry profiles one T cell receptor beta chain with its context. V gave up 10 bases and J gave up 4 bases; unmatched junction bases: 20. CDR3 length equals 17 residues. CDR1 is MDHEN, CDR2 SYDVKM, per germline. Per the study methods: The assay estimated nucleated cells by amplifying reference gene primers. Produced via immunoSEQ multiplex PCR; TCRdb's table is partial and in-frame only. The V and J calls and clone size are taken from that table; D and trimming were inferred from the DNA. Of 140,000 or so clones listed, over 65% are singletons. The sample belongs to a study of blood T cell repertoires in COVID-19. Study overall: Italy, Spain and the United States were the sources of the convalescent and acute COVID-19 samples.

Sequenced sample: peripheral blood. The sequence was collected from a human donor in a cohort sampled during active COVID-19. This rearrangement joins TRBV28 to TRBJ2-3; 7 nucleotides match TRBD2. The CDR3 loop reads CAIHPAVREGPSDTQYF. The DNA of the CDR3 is TGTGCCATCCACCCCGCCGTGAGGGAGGGGCCGTCAGATACGCAGTATTTT.